This is a list of T cell receptor beta chains from one sample in a study of blood T cell repertoires in COVID-19. TCRdb's copy holds only in-frame clones and misses some; the assay was immunoSEQ multiplex PCR. The table records around 150,000 clones, roughly 83% of them present only once. The source material was peripheral blood. Source of these receptors: an elderly woman with active or convalescent COVID-19. CDR3s include the opening cysteine and the closing phenylalanine or tryptophan. The D gene is left open where the match is weak. The size entry is marked missing in some rows and otherwise reads once, few, many or a size class.

J gene	V gene	CDR3 length	clone size	D gene	CDR3 DNA	CDR3 protein
TRBJ1-6	TRBV7-6	15	-	TRBD1	TGTGCCAGCAGCTTAGACGGGACAGGGGTTCGGTCCCTCCACTTT	CASSLDGTGVRSLHF
TRBJ2-5	TRBV4-1	16	-	-	TGCGCCAGCAGCCAAGTGGGTCAGGGCGTCCTCGAGACCCAGTACTTC	CASSQVGQGVLETQYF
TRBJ2-5	TRBV3-1/TRBV3-2	15	few	-	TGTGCCAGCAGCTTAATGGGTGGAGGAGGAGAGACCCAGTACTTC	CASSLMGGGGETQYF
TRBJ1-2	TRBV29-1	12	-	-	TGCAGCGGCCTGACAGGTCTTGATGGCTACACCTTC	CSGLTGLDGYTF
TRBJ2-7	TRBV7-2	14	-	-	TGTGCCAGCAGCTCCCCCCGACAGCAGTACGAGCAGTACTTC	CASSSPRQQYEQYF
TRBJ1-2	TRBV7-9	13	-	-	TGTGCCAGCAGCTTTGAGGGAATTCAGGGCTACACCTTC	CASSFEGIQGYTF
TRBJ2-1	TRBV19	15	-	TRBD2	TGTGCCAGTAGTATACAAGCGGGGGGGCCCAATGAGCAGTTCTTC	CASSIQAGGPNEQFF
TRBJ1-2	TRBV19	15	-	TRBD1	TGTGCCAGTAGTATCCCGGGACAGGGTAACTATGGCTACACCTTC	CASSIPGQGNYGYTF
TRBJ2-2	TRBV12-5	16	-	-	TGTGCTAGTGGTTTGGACGGGACACCGAACACCGGGGAGCTGTTTTTT	CASGLDGTPNTGELFF
TRBJ1-1	TRBV6-5	12	-	-	TGTGCCACCCAAAAGGGGGACACTGAAGCTTTCTTT	CATQKGDTEAFF
TRBJ2-3	TRBV18	16	-	TRBD1	TGTGCCAGCTCACGGGGACAGGTCCCAAGCACAGATACGCAGTATTTT	CASSRGQVPSTDTQYF
TRBJ2-7	TRBV10-3	13	-	TRBD1	TGTGCCAACTCCGGGACAGGGGGAAGGGAGCAGTACTTC	CANSGTGGREQYF
TRBJ2-2	TRBV5-1	15	-	-	TGCGCCAGCAGCGGGGGCAGGGCGGCCACCGGGGAGCTGTTTTTT	CASSGGRAATGELFF
TRBJ1-2	TRBV14	13	-	TRBD1	TGTGCCAGCAGCCAGGGGACAGTCTATGGCTACACCTTC	CASSQGTVYGYTF
TRBJ2-7	TRBV2	12	few	-	TGTGCCAGCTCCCGTGAGGTGGGCGAGCAGTACTTC	CASSREVGEQYF
TRBJ1-1	TRBV6-4	14	-	-	TGTGCCAGCAGTGACTCCCTTTCCAGCCCGAGGGCTTTCTTT	CASSDSLSSPRAFF
TRBJ1-5	TRBV19	15	-	-	TGTGCCAGTAGTATGAACAGGGATAGCAATCAGCCCCAGCATTTT	CASSMNRDSNQPQHF
TRBJ1-2	TRBV5-6	15	-	TRBD1	TGTGCCAGCAGCTTGGGGACAGGAATAGACTATGGCTACACCTTC	CASSLGTGIDYGYTF
TRBJ1-4	TRBV2	16	-	TRBD1	TGTGCCAGCAGTGGTGGCAGGGGGCTCGGTAATGAAAAACTGTTTTTT	CASSGGRGLGNEKLFF
TRBJ2-1	TRBV6-4	15	-	TRBD1	TGTGCCAGCAGTGTAGAGACAGGGGGCATCGGTGAGCAGTTCTTC	CASSVETGGIGEQFF
TRBJ2-2	TRBV7-2	16	-	TRBD1	TGTGCCAGCAGCCACTTTGGACAGGGAGGAACCGGGGAGCTGTTTTTT	CASSHFGQGGTGELFF
TRBJ1-2	TRBV3-1/TRBV3-2	16	-	-	TGTGCCAGCAGCCAAGTCGTGGTACCCGGGAACTATGGCTACACCTTC	CASSQVVVPGNYGYTF
TRBJ1-2	TRBV2	13	-	TRBD1	TGTGCCAGCATCCCGGGACAGTTCTATGGCTACACCTTC	CASIPGQFYGYTF
TRBJ1-2	TRBV3-1/TRBV3-2	13	-	TRBD1	TGTGCCAGCAGGGGACAGCTAGGGGGGGGCTACACCTTC	CASRGQLGGGYTF
TRBJ2-7	TRBV6-2/TRBV6-3	16	-	TRBD1	TGTGCCAGCAGTTACTGGGGACAGGGGACCCGCCACGAGCAGTACTTC	CASSYWGQGTRHEQYF
TRBJ1-3	TRBV7-6	15	-	-	TGTGCCAGCAGCTTAGAACGGGGAACTGGAAACACCATATATTTT	CASSLERGTGNTIYF
TRBJ1-6	TRBV9	14	-	TRBD1	TGTGCCAGCAGCACCCGGGACAGGAATTCACCCCTCCACTTT	CASSTRDRNSPLHF
TRBJ1-3	TRBV29-1	12	-	-	TGCAGCGTCGCGGGACGCGGAAACACCATATATTTT	CSVAGRGNTIYF
TRBJ1-2	TRBV5-6	15	-	-	TGTGCCAGCAGCAACAGGGTAAGCGGTAACTATGGCTACACCTTC	CASSNRVSGNYGYTF
TRBJ1-2	TRBV29-1	15	-	-	TGCAGCGTTGACTCGACCGAGGGAGTGGCCAGTAGCTACACCTTC	CSVDSTEGVASSYTF
TRBJ2-3	TRBV19	17	-	-	TGTGCCAGTAGTATGACGAGCCGGGGGGCCCGGGGGGATACGCAGTATTTT	CASSMTSRGARGDTQYF
TRBJ1-5	TRBV27	14	-	-	TGTGCCAGCAGTTTACAGGGCTGGGGTCAGCCCCAGCATTTT	CASSLQGWGQPQHF
TRBJ1-3	TRBV12-5	14	few	-	TGTGCTAGTGGTTCGGGGACTGAGGGAAACACCATATATTTT	CASGSGTEGNTIYF